This T cell receptor (beta chain) appears in the sequencing data of a study of T cells in Graves' hyperthyroidism and ophthalmopathy. Notes on the study in general: The majority of expanded thyroid clonotypes above 0.001 also appeared in blood.

TCR beta CDR3 regions were amplified from RNA transcripts. First-round RT-PCR targeting the TCR CDR3 was performed with the HTBI primer set. A single record per CDR3 protein comes from TCRdb applying MiXCR to the multiplex PCR reads. The table has 45,000 to 60,000 distinct CDR3 sequences, roughly 50% seen once. With regard to this clonotype: Its antigen is not identified. A much larger clone differs from this one at a single base, so this may be a read error. Likely a read error: the CDR3 ends without its conserved phenylalanine or tryptophan.

The diagnostic basis comprised clinical symptoms, serum thyroxine and TRAb, thyroid ultrasound and orbital computed tomography. V gave up 3 bases and J gave up 7 bases, with 10 bases separating them. CDR1 is LGHDT and CDR2 is YNNKEL in the germline V gene (reference sequence). The CDR3 extends over 12 amino acids. Sequencing was performed on blood. The sequence came from a young woman with Graves' ophthalmopathy. The chain recombines TRBV3-1 with TRBJ2-7; a possible D gene is TRBD2 (5 bases). This CDR3 reads CASSHEGGEQYC. DNA for the CDR3: TGTGCCAGCAGCCACGAAGGCGGGGAGCAGTACTGC.